This paragraph covers one T cell receptor beta chain sequence. The time point is: newly diagnosed GD, antithyroid drugs for less than 3 months. Construction of the TCR library relied on RNA isolated from PBMCs. All patients originated from an endocrinology department located in Xi'an, China. This sample is drawn from a study of regulatory T cells in long-lasting Graves disease. Across the study: Recently diagnosed Graves' patients had received antithyroid drugs for under 3 months.

Relying on iRepertoire HTBI primers and Arm-PCR of CDR3 regions, the team built TCR beta libraries. One entry per CDR3 protein, called by TCRdb with MiXCR from the multiplex PCR reads. The sample shows a few hundred thousand distinct CDR3 sequences, about 12% of them seen only once. This CDR3 comprises 12 residues. Germline V lookup: CDR1 ENHRY, CDR2 SYGVKD. The germline V and J ends were trimmed by 3 bases and 5 bases, with 8 bases remaining between them. The data also belong to a second study, concerning T cells in Graves' hyperthyroidism and ophthalmopathy. That work contributes: HTBI primers were employed in a first-round RT-PCR of the TCR CDR3.

The receptor's source is a young woman with Graves disease. The sample was peripheral blood mononuclear cells (PBMCs), taken at new diagnosis, from a patient treated with antithyroid drugs. V gene TRBV10-3 combines with J gene TRBJ2-7; D gene ambiguous. Written as DNA, the CDR3 is TGTGCCATCAGTGACTCGTATAACGAGCAGTACTTC. Translating gives CAISDSYNEQYF.